This T cell receptor beta chain was captured by sequencing in a study of blood T cell repertoires in COVID-19. With V trimmed by 5 bases and J by 4 bases, 3 bases remained unmatched. The CDR3 contains 15 residues. Germline V gene sequence: CDR1 LNHNV, CDR2 YYDKDF (reference sequence). TCRdb's copy holds only in-frame clones and misses some; the assay was immunoSEQ multiplex PCR. The sample records under 200,000 clones, 82% being singletons. Followed over time, Seattle patients had been enrolled while infection was active. V usage is TRBV15 and J usage is TRBJ2-2; 11 positions match TRBD1. This TCR was sampled from a woman between 55 and 75 years old with COVID-19, enrolled during active disease. The sample comprised peripheral blood. CDR3 bases: TGTGCCACCAGCTGGACAGGGGGCTTCACCGGGGAGCTGTTTTTT. Translated: CATSWTGGFTGELFF.